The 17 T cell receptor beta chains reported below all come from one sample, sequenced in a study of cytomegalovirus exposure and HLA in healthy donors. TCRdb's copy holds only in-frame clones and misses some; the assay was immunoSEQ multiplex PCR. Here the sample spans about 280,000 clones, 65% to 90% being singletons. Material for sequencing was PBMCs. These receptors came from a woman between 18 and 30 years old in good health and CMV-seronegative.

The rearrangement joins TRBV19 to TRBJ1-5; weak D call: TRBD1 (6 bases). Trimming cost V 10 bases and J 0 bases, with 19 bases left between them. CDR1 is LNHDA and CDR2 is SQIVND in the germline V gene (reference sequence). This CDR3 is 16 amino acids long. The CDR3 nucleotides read TGTGCCACCCGGAAGTTGGGGGCTATTAGCAATCAGCCCCAGCATTTT. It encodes CATRKLGAISNQPQHF.

CDR3 sequence: CASSEGTAQETQYF. The CDR3 DNA sequence: TGTGCCAGCAGTGAAGGGACAGCCCAAGAGACCCAGTACTTC. The chain has TRBV6-1 and TRBJ2-5; tentative D call: TRBD1 (6 bases). The germline gives CDR1 MNHNS, CDR2 SASEGT. V lost 1 base and J lost 1, with 7 bases in between. The CDR3 is 14 amino acids.

The DNA of the CDR3 is TGTGCCAGCAGCTTAGCCCTAGCGGGTTCTCTTCCTGGCTCCTACAATGAGCAGTTCTTC. Its translation is CASSLALAGSLPGSYNEQFF. The gene calls are TRBV7-8 and TRBJ2-1; 8 bases agree with TRBD2. V shed 0 bases, J shed 0 bases, and the junction held 13 bases outside the gene matches. Germline V gene data show CDR1 as SGHVS and CDR2 as FQNEAQ. The CDR3 covers 20 residues.

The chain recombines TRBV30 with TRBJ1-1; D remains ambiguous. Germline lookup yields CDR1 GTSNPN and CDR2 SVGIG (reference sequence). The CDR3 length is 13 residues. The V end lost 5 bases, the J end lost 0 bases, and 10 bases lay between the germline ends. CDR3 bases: TGTGCCTGGGTTTCGGGAATGAACACTGAAGCTTTCTTT. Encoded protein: CAWVSGMNTEAFF.

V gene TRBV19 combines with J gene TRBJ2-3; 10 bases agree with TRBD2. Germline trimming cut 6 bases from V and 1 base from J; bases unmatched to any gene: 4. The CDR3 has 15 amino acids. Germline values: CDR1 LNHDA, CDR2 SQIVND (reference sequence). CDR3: CASRPGTSGTDTQYF. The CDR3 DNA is TGTGCCAGTAGACCCGGGACTAGCGGCACAGATACGCAGTATTTT.

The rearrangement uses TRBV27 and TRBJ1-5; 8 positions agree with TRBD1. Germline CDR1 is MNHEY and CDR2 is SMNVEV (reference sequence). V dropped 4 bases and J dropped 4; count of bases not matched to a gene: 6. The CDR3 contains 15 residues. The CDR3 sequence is CASSSYRDRNQPQHF. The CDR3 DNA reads TGTGCCAGCAGTTCATACCGGGACAGGAATCAGCCCCAGCATTTT.

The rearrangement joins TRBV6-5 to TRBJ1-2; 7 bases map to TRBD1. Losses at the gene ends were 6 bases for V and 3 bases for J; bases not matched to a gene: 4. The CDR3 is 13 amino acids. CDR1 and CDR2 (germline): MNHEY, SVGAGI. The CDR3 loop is CASSPDRDYGYTF. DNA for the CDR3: TGTGCCAGCAGCCCCGACAGGGACTATGGCTACACCTTC.

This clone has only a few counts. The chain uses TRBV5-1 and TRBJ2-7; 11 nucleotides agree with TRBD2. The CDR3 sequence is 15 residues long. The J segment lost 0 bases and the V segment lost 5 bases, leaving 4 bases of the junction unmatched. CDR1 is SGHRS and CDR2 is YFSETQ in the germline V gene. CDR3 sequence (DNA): TGCGCCAGCAGGCCGGGACTAGCGGACTCCTACGAGCAGTACTTC. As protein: CASRPGLADSYEQYF.

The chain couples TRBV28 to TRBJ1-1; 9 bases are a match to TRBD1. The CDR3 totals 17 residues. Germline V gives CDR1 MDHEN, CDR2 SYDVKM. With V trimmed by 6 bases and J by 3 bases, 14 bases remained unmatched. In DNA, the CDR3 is TGTGCCAGCAGCCCAACCGGGACAGGGCCCTTGGACACTGAAGCTTTCTTT. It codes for CASSPTGTGPLDTEAFF. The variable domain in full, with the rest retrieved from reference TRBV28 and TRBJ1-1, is DVKVTQSSRYLVKRTGEKVFLECVQDMDHENMFWYRQDPGLGLRLIYFSYDVKMKEKGDIPEGYSVSREKKERFSLILESASTNQTSMYLCASSPTGTGPLDTEAFFGQGTRLTVV.

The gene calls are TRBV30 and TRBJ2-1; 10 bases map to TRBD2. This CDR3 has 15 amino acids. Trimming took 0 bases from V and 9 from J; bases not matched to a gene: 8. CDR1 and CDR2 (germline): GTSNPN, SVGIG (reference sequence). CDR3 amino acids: CAWSVFWTSGSEQFF. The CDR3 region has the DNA TGTGCCTGGAGTGTATTTTGGACTAGCGGTAGTGAGCAGTTCTTC. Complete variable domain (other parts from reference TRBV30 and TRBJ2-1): SQTIHQWPATLVQPVGSPLSLECTVEGTSNPNLYWYRQAAGRGLQLLFYSVGIGQISSEVPQNLSASRPQDRQFILSSKKLLLSDSGFYLCAWSVFWTSGSEQFFGPGTRLTVL.

The CDR3 bases are TGTGCCAGCAGTACCGGGACAGAGGTCTACGAGCAGTACTTC. Protein sequence: CASSTGTEVYEQYF. The gene calls are TRBV27 and TRBJ2-7; 7 positions agree with TRBD1. Germline assignment: CDR1 MNHEY and CDR2 SMNVEV (reference sequence). The CDR3 runs to 14 residues. V was clipped by 5 bases and J by 3 bases; unmatched bases: 7.

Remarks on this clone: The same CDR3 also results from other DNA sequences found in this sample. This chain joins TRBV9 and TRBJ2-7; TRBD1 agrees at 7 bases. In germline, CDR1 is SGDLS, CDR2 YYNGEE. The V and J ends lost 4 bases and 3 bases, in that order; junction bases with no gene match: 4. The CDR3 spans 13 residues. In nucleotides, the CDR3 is TGTGCCAGCAGCCTTGGACAGGACTACGAGCAGTACTTC. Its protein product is CASSLGQDYEQYF.

As DNA, the CDR3 is TGTGCCTGGGGGAGGGGGGGCGTCAACGAGCAGTACTTC. Translating it yields CAWGRGGVNEQYF. The rearrangement joins TRBV30 to TRBJ2-7; D might be TRBD2 (7 bases). Germline lookup yields CDR1 GTSNPN and CDR2 SVGIG (reference sequence). The V end was cut by 5 bases, the J end by 5 bases, with 16 bases between. The CDR3 loop spans 13 amino acids.

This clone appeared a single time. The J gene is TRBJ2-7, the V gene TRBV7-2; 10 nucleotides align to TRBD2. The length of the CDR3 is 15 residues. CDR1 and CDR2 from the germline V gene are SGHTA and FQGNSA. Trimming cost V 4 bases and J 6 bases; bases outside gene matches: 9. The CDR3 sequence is CASSSRTSGASEQYF. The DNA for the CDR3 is TGTGCCAGCAGCTCCCGGACTAGCGGAGCCTCCGAGCAGTACTTC.

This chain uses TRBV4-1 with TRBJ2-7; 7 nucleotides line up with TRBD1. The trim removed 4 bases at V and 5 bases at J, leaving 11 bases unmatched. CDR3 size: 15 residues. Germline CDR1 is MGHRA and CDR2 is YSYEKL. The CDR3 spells CASSLRDREPHEQYF. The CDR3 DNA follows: TGCGCCAGCAGCCTACGAGACAGGGAGCCCCACGAGCAGTACTTC.

In nucleotides, the CDR3 is TGTGCCAGCAGCTTAGGGGGGAGAAATACGCAGTATTTT. This codes for CASSLGGRNTQYF. The V call is TRBV13, the J call TRBJ2-3; D possibly corresponds to TRBD2 (5 bases). The CDR3 spans 13 residues. Germline loops: CDR1 PRHDT, CDR2 FYEKMQ (reference sequence). Deletions cut 0 bases from V and 7 bases from J, with 8 bases between.

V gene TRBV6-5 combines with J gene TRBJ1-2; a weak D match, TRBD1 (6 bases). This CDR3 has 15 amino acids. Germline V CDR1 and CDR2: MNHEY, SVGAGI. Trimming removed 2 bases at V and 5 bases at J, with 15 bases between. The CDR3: CASSYTGQSGYGYTF. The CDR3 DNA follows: TGTGCCAGCAGTTACACGGGACAATCCGGGTATGGCTACACCTTC.